The present entry profiles one T cell receptor (beta chain) with its context. The data were produced by immunoSEQ multiplex PCR, yet TCRdb's version contains in-frame clones alone and is incomplete. The sample includes 72,000 or so clones, 80% of them seen just once. This sample is drawn from a study of OX40 agonist ivuxolimab in advanced cancers. The length of the CDR3 is 13 residues. Germline assignment: CDR1 GTSNPN and CDR2 SVGIG (reference sequence). V was pared by 8 bases and J by 0 bases, with 13 bases between. This TCR was sampled from an adult with an advanced solid tumor such as melanoma, head and neck, liver or kidney cancer. This chain uses TRBV30 with TRBJ1-2; possibly TRBD1 for D (6 bases). The sample here was CD4+ or CD8+ T cells sorted from blood, taken in a trial of the OX40 agonist ivuxolimab. CDR3 bases: TGTGCCCGCGCCGGGACAACTAACTATGGCTACACCTTC. Amino acids: CARAGTTNYGYTF.